This entry features one T cell receptor beta chain sequence. The CDR3 is made up of 15 amino acids. V was clipped by 5 bases and J by 4 bases; unmatched bases: 9. Germline loops: CDR1 SGHAT, CDR2 FQNNGV. The record originates from a study of control samples from healthy donors and cancer patients. Here immunoSEQ multiplex PCR was the method, and the copy in TCRdb shows in-frame clones only, minus some. The repertoire consists of some 99,000 clones, with roughly 89% occurring once and the leading ten covering under 20%. The receptor was isolated from a woman aged 45-59 years in good health. The rearrangement joins TRBV11-2 to TRBJ1-1; 8 bases line up with TRBD1. The material sequenced was blood. The CDR3 nucleotides are TGTGCCAGCAGCCACGCCCAGGGGGCGATCACTGAAGCTTTCTTT. This gives the protein CASSHAQGAITEAFF.